This T cell receptor (beta chain) was sequenced during a study of PD-1 blockade in classical Hodgkin lymphoma. Study results and limitations: Before treatment, TCR diversity in newly diagnosed patients was reportedly lower than in healthy donors.

Repertoires were generated with immunoSEQ multiplex PCR, while TCRdb's copy carries only in-frame clones and drops some. The sample lists roughly 60,000 clones; roughly nine tenths were seen once. To note about this clone: The antigen is unknown.

Time point: cycle 4 day 1 (C4D1), after 5 to 7 weeks of nivolumab. Relapse was seen in all patients after autologous stem cell transplantation, and brentuximab vedotin exposure was variable. The sequences come from peripheral blood mononuclear cells (PBMCs), collected before the fourth cycle of nivolumab. The TCR originated in a human donor with classical Hodgkin lymphoma.

Here the CDR3 reads CATSRVRGDATNEKLFF. The DNA for the CDR3 is TGTGCCACCAGCAGAGTACGGGGGGACGCAACTAATGAAAAACTGTTTTTT. The V call is TRBV15, the J call TRBJ1-4; possible D gene TRBD1, 5 bases. Trimming pared 1 base from V and 0 bases from J, leaving 12 bases between. The CDR3 has 17 residues. Germline loops: CDR1 LNHNV, CDR2 YYDKDF (reference sequence). Using reference TRBV15 and TRBJ1-4 for the parts outside the CDR3, the full variable domain is DAMVIQNPRYQVTQFGKPVTLSCSQTLNHNVMYWYQQKSSQAPKLLFHYYDKDFNNEADTPDNFQSRRPNTSFCFLDIRSPGLGDTAMYLCATSRVRGDATNEKLFFGSGTQLSVL.